Given below is one T cell receptor (beta chain) in context. The target antigen is unknown. The data derive from a study of T cell repertoires in cytomegalovirus infection. The wider study: A matching HLA type, together with CMV infection, was signaled by public TCR beta signatures. Overall study results and limits: Frequencies of public TCR beta families were cumulated, and this identified carriers of CMV plus the relevant HLA. In two of eight donors, the top clonotype was HLA-C-restricted CMV-specific.

TCRdb reprocessed the reads with MiXCR, giving one entry per CDR3 protein. The sample has 170,000 or so distinct CDR3 sequences, over 13% seen once; the top ten hold around 27%. The ends lost 11 bases at V and 4 bases at J; junction bases unmatched: 11. The CDR3 runs to 14 residues. Germline CDR1 is ENHRY and CDR2 is SYGVKD. The V and J genes are TRBV10-3 and TRBJ2-1; 7 positions match TRBD1. The clonotype comes from a human donor in good health (CMV status not recorded). Some clones in this sample may be carry-over from other donors' samples. The sequenced sample consisted of PBMCs. DNA for the CDR3: TGTGCCGCCGGCCGGGACAGAGAATACAATGAGCAGTTCTTC. Translating it yields CAAGRDREYNEQFF.